This T cell receptor beta chain came from a study of regulatory T cells in long-lasting Graves disease. Germline CDR1 LNHNV, CDR2 YYDKDF (reference sequence). The CDR3 extends over 16 amino acids. Trimming removed 0 bases at V and 3 bases at J, with 15 bases between. Time point denoted: newly diagnosed GD, antithyroid drugs for less than 3 months. PBMCs were the source of the RNA used for TCR sequencing. Building the TCR beta libraries relied on iRepertoire HTBI primers, and CDR3 regions underwent Arm-PCR. TCRdb redid the calling of the multiplex PCR reads with MiXCR, one entry per CDR3 protein. The table lists about 500,000 distinct CDR3 sequences, 12% of them singletons, with about 8.9% in the top ten. These data also featured in a second study, about T cells in Graves' hyperthyroidism and ophthalmopathy. That source notes: Appearing also in blood were most of the thyroid clonotypes expanded above 0.001.

This sequence joins TRBV15 and TRBJ2-7, with D maybe TRBD2 (6 bases). This TCR derives from a woman in her twenties or thirties with Graves disease. Sequenced material: peripheral blood mononuclear cells (PBMCs), taken at new diagnosis, from a patient treated with antithyroid drugs. As DNA, the CDR3 is TGTGCCACCAGCAGAGATAGGGGAGGCCTCTTCTACGAGCAGTACTTC. Its protein product is CATSRDRGGLFYEQYF. The full variable domain, completed using reference TRBV15 and TRBJ2-7, is DAMVIQNPRYQVTQFGKPVTLSCSQTLNHNVMYWYQQKSSQAPKLLFHYYDKDFNNEADTPDNFQSRRPNTSFCFLDIRSPGLGDTAMYLCATSRDRGGLFYEQYFGPGTRLTVT.